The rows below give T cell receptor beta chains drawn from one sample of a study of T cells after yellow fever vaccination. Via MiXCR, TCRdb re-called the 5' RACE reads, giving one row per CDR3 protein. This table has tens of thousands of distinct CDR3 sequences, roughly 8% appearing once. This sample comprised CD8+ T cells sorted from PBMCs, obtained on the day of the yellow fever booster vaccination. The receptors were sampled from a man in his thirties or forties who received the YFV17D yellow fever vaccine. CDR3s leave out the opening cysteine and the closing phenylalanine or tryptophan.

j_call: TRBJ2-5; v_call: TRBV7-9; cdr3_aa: ASSPSGTGGAETQY
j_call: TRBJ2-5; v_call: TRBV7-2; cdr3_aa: ASSFGGEQETQY
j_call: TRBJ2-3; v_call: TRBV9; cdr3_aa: ASSVDVAPPQDTQY
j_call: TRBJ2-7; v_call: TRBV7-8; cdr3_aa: ASSPGPFEQY
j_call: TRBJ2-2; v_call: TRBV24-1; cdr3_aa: ATSDLPGTRGTGELF
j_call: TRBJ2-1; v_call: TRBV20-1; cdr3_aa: SVPNSYNEQF
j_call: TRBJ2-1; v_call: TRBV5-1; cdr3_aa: ASSLGAGTGYNEQF
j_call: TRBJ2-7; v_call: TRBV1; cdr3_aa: TSSHFHRGRGDEQY
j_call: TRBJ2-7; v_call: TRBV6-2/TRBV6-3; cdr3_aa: ASSSQPWEQY
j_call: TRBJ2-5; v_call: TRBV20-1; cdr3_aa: SARLEETQY
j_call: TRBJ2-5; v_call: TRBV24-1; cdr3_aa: ATSDPRSPGTQY
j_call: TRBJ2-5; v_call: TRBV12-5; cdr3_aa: ASGPPAGLETQY
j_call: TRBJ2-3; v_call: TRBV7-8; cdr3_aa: ASSDPRSGGEPDTQY
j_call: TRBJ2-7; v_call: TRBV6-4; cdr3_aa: ASSEWGGAKIGEQY
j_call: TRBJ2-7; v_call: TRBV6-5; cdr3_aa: ASRYSSGVSYEQY
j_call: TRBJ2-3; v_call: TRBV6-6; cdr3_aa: ASRPQGPDTQY
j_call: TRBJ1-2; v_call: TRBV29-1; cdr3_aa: SAPDSYGYT
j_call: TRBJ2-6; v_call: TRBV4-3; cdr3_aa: ASSQVEGGANVLT
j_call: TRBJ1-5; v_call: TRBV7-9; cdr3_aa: ASSSGPPQH
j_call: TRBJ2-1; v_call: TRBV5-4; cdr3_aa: ASSWWGGAYNEQF
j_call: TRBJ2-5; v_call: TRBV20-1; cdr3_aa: SARDPTSGRALRETQY
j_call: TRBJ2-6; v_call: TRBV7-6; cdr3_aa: ASSSAPSGTGSGANVLT
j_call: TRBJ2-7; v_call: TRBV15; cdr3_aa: ATSREGVSYEQY
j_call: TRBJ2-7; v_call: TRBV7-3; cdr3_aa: ASSLPHSEQY
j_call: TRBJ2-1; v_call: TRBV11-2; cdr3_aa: ASSPHRLAGGHNEQF
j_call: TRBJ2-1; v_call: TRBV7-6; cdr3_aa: VSSITLGINNNEQF
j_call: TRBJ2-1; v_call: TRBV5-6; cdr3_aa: ASSFSGPILTQF
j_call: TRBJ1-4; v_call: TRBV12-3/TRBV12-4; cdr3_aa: ASSLGVSKEKLF
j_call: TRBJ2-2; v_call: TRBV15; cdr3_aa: ATSMGLAGITGELF
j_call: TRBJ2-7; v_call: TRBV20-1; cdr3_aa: SARTPGQGVRQY
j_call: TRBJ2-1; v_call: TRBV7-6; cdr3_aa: ASSPGGPDSGRAISYNEQF
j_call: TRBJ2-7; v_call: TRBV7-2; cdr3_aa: ASSLQTTYEQY
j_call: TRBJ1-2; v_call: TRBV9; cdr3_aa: ASSVAGWRGSTGYT
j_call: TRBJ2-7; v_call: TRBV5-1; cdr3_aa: ASSFSAGAHYEQY
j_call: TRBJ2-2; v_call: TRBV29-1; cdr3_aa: SGTPGDGELF
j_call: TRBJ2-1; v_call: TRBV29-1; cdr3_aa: SVFDSRSYNEQF
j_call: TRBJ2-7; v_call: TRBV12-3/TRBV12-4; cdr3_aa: ASNLAGVSEQY
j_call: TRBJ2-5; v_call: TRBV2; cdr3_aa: ASSDANQETQY
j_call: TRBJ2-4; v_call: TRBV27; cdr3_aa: ASSLSAKNIQY
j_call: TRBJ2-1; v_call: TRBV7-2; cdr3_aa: ASSLEGRGDNEQF
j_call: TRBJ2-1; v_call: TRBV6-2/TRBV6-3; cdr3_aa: ASSYPGTSVYNEQF
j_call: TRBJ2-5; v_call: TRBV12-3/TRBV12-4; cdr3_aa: ASSDLLAGGRETQY
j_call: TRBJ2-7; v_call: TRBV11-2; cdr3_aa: ASSFFRPGQGAFYEQY
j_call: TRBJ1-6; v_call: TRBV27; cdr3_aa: ASSFGAATSPLH